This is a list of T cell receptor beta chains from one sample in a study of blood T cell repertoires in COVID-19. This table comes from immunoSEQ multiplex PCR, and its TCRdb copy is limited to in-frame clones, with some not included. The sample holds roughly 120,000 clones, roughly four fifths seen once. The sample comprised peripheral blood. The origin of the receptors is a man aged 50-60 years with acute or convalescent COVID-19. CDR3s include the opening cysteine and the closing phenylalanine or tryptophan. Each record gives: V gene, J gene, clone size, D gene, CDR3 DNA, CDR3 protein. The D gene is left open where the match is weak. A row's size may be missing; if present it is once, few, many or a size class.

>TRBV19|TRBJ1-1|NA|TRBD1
TGTGCCATAAGTGGGACAGCCTACACTGAAGCTTTCTTT
CAISGTAYTEAFF
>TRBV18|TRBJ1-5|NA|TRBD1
TGTGCCAGCTCGCGCGACAGGGAAAATCAGCCCCAGCATTTT
CASSRDRENQPQHF
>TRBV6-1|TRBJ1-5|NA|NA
TGTGCCAGCAGTGATGGGGCGCTGAGCAATCAGCCCCAGCATTTT
CASSDGALSNQPQHF
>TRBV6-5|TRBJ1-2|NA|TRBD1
TGTGCCAGCAGTTACAGCCGGACAGGGGACCTATGGGGCTACACCTTC
CASSYSRTGDLWGYTF
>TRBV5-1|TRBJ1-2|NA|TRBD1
TGCGCCAGCAGCAATCCGGGACAGGGTTACGACTACACCTTC
CASSNPGQGYDYTF
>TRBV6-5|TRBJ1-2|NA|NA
TGTGCCAGCAGGAGCCGGTCCCCCTCACTAGGCTACACCTTC
CASRSRSPSLGYTF
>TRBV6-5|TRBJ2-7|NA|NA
TGTGCCGGGGCCGGCGGCCAGAGCGCCTACGAGCAGTACTTC
CAGAGGQSAYEQYF
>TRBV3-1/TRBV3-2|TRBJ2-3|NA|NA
TGTGCCAGCAGCCAAGTCCGGTCACCTAACGGGGTAGCGGGCACAGATACGCAGTATTTT
CASSQVRSPNGVAGTDTQYF
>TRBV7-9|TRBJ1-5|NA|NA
TGTGCCAGCAGCTTACAGGCGAGTCGGCCCCAGCATTTT
CASSLQASRPQHF
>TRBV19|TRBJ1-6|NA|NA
TGTGCCAGTAGTATAAAGGGAGTTAATTCACCCCTCCACTTT
CASSIKGVNSPLHF
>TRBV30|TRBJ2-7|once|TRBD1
TGTGCCTTACAACAGGGGGCCTACGAGCAGTACTTC
CALQQGAYEQYF
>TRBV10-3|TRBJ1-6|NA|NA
TGTGCCATCAAACAGACAGAGAGCTCCTATAATTCACCCCTCCACTTT
CAIKQTESSYNSPLHF
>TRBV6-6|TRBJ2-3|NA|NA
TGTGCCAGCAGTTTCGAGGGGGGGCGCAAGGATACGCAGTATTTT
CASSFEGGRKDTQYF
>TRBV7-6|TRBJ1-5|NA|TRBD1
TGTGCCAGCAGCTCAGGGACAGGGGATCGTCAGCCCCAGCATTTT
CASSSGTGDRQPQHF
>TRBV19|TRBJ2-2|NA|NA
TGTGCCAGCTCAGGGTTAGCCACCGGGGAGCTGTTTTTT
CASSGLATGELFF
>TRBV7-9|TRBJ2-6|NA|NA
TGTGCCAGCAGTCCAGGGGCTGGGGCCAACGTCCTGACTTTC
CASSPGAGANVLTF
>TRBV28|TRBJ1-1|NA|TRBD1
TGTGCCAGCAGTTTACTACAGGGGCGAGAAGCTTTCTTT
CASSLLQGREAFF
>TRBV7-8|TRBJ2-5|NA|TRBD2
TGTGCCAGCAGCGCCTTACTAGCGGGGATACAAGAGACCCAGTACTTC
CASSALLAGIQETQYF
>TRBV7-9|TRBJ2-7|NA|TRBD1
TGTGCCAGCAGTTTTGGGACAGGGACTACCTACGAGCAGTACTTC
CASSFGTGTTYEQYF
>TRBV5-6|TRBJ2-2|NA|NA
TGTGCCAGCAGCTTGTCGACTAGCACCGGGGAGCTGTTTTTT
CASSLSTSTGELFF
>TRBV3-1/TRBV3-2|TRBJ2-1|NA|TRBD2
TGTGCCAGCAGCCAAGCTAGCGGAGACTACAATGAGCAGTTCTTC
CASSQASGDYNEQFF
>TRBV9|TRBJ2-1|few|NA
TGTGCCAGCAGCCCCCGGAAGCGGTCCTCCTACAATGAGCAGTTCTTC
CASSPRKRSSYNEQFF
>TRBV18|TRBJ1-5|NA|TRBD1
TGTGCCAGCTCGACGGGACAGGGAAGCAATCAGCCCCAGCATTTT
CASSTGQGSNQPQHF
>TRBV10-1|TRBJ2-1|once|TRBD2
TGCGCCAGCAGTGATCTAGCGGAGAGCTCCTACAATGAGCAGTTCTTC
CASSDLAESSYNEQFF
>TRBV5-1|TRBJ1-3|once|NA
TGCGCCAGCAGACCTGGCGGCGGAGAAGGAAACACCATATATTTT
CASRPGGGEGNTIYF
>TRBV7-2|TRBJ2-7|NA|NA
TGTGCCAGCAGCTTGGGGCCCGGGGGCTACGAGCAGTACTTC
CASSLGPGGYEQYF
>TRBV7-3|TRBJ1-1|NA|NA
TGTGCCAGCAGCAGGCCAGGGGTTTCGAACACTGAAGCTTTCTTT
CASSRPGVSNTEAFF
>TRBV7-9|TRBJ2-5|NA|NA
TGTGCCAGCAGCCGTCAAGAGACCCAGTACTTC
CASSRQETQYF
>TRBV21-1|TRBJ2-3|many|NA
TGTGCCAGCAGCAAAGCTAGCGGGAGTGGAACGGATACGCAGTATTTT
CASSKASGSGTDTQYF
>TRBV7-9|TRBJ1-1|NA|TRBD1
TGTGCCAGCAGCTCCAGCGCGTATACAGGGGGCTTACTTGAAGCTTTCTTT
CASSSSAYTGGLLEAFF
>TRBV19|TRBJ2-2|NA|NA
TGTGCCAGTACCTTCCTAACGGGGAGTCCCGGGGAGCTGTTTTTT
CASTFLTGSPGELFF
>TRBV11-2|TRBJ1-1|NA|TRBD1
TGTGCCAGCAGCCCTGGGACAGGGTGGAACACTGAAGCTTTCTTT
CASSPGTGWNTEAFF
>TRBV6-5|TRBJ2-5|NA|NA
TGTGCCAGCACTAGAGGACAGGGAGGGGGAGAGACCCAGTACTTC
CASTRGQGGGETQYF
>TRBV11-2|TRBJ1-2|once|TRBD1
TGTGCCAGCAGCCCCGACAGGGTTAACTATGGCTACACCTTC
CASSPDRVNYGYTF
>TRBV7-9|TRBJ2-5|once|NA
TGTGCCAGCAGCTTAGTTTCCGAAGAGACCCAGTACTTC
CASSLVSEETQYF
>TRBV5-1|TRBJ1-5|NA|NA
TGCGCCAGCAGCTTGAAAGGGGGCAATCAGCCCCAGCATTTT
CASSLKGGNQPQHF
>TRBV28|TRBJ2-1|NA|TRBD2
TGTGCCAGCAGTTTATCGGTGAGCGGGAGGGATTCCTACAATGAGCAGTTCTTC
CASSLSVSGRDSYNEQFF
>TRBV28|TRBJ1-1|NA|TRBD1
TGTGCCAGCAGTTCCCGGACAGGGAAAGCTTTCTTT
CASSSRTGKAFF
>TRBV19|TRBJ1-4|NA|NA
TGTGCCAGTAGTATCGCGGGGACTACTAATGAAAAACTGTTTTTT
CASSIAGTTNEKLFF
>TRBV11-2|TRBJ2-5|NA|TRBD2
TGTGCCAGCAGCTTAGCTGGGGACGGGGGGGAGACCCAGTACTTC
CASSLAGDGGETQYF
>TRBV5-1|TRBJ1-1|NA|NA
TGCGCCAGCACCAAGGAGGGGCAGATGAACACTGAAGCTTTCTTT
CASTKEGQMNTEAFF
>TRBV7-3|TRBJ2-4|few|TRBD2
TGTGCCAGCAGCCGGGGACTAGCGGGAGATAACATTCAGTACTTC
CASSRGLAGDNIQYF
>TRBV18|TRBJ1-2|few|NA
TGTGCCAGCACCGAAACAGGGTATGGCTACACCTTC
CASTETGYGYTF
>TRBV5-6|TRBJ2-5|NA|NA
TGTGCCAGCAGCTTGGGGGGGCCCCTTTTAAAGACCCAGTACTTC
CASSLGGPLLKTQYF
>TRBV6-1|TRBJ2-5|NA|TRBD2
TGTGCCAGCAGTGAGGTAGCGGGGACGGGCCAGTACTTC
CASSEVAGTGQYF
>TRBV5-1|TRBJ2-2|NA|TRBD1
TGCGCCAGCAGATATCCCGGGACAGGCAACACCGGGGAGCTGTTTTTT
CASRYPGTGNTGELFF
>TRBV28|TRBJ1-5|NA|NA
TGTGCCAGCAGTTTATATGGGAAAGGAGGGTATAGCAATCAGCCCCAGCATTTT
CASSLYGKGGYSNQPQHF
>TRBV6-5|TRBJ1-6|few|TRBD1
TGTGCCAGCGGGACAGGGGGAGCTTCACCCCTCCACTTT
CASGTGGASPLHF
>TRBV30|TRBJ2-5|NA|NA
TGTGCCTGGAGTCAAAATGGGGCCGGGGAGACCCAGTACTTC
CAWSQNGAGETQYF